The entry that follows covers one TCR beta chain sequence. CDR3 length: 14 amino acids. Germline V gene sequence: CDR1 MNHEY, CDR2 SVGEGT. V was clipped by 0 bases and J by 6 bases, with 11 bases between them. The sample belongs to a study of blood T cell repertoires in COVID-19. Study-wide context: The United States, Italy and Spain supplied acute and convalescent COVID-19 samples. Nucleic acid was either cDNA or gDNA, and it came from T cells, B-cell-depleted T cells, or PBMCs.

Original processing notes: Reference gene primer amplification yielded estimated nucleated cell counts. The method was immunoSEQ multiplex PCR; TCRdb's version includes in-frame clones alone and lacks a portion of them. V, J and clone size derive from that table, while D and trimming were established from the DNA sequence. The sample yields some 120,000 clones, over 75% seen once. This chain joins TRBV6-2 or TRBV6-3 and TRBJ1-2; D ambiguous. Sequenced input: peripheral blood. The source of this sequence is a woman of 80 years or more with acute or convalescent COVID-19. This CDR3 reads CASSYSRLTDGYTF. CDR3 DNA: TGTGCCAGCAGTTACTCAAGACTGACGGATGGCTACACCTTC.